Relative to its sample, the clone carrying this T cell receptor (beta chain) is medium-sized. The sample is drawn from a study of tumor-infiltrating lymphocytes in oesophageal squamous cell carcinoma. From the PCR reads, TCRdb called clonotypes with MiXCR, one entry per CDR3 protein. This table has some 18,000 distinct CDR3 sequences, 35% to 50% appearing once. The CDR3 is made up of 14 amino acids. CDR1 is SGHVS, CDR2 FQNEAQ, per germline. V was pared by 5 bases and J by 8 bases, with 11 bases of the junction left unmatched. The chain recombines TRBV7-8 with TRBJ1-2; 7 nucleotides line up with TRBD1. The clonotype was recovered from a male donor with esophageal squamous cell carcinoma. Sequences were obtained from normal esophageal tissue next to the tumor. The CDR3 reads CASSQGTAVGGYTF. CDR3 coding DNA: TGTGCCAGCAGCCAAGGGACAGCCGTTGGAGGCTACACCTTC.